The present TCR beta chain was sequenced within a study of post-analysis software for immune sequencing data. Study-wide background: Patients had relapsing-remitting, secondary progressive or progressive-relapsing multiple sclerosis; some lacked subtype. Broader study findings: By F measure, samples from a shared preparation batch strongly co-clustered. Elevated frequency relative to controls characterized roughly 5 TRBV segments in patients, TRBV5-6, TRBV5-1 and TRBV20-1 among them. In multiple sclerosis, normalized Chao1 diversity was significantly below that of controls.

CDR1 MNHEY and CDR2 SVGAGI come from the germline V gene. Germline trimming cut 5 bases from V and 4 bases from J; bases unmatched to any gene: 0. The CDR3 covers 12 residues. Unique molecular identifiers were built into the TCR beta cDNA libraries. Some 500,000 cDNA molecules were recovered from an input of about 0.9 to 10 million T cells. Via MiXCR, TCRdb re-called the PCR reads, giving one row per CDR3 protein. The sample consists of 800,000 to 950,000 distinct CDR3 sequences, 53% of them appearing once. This clonotype was observed many times. As yet, its antigen is unknown. Input material: blood. The chain joins TRBV6-5 to TRBJ1-2, with 8 bases that match TRBD1. This clonotype was sampled from a girl aged 10-17 years with multiple sclerosis. DNA for the CDR3: TGTGCCAGCAGTGGACAGGGCTATGGCTACACCTTC. Protein product: CASSGQGYGYTF.